This T cell receptor (beta chain) emerged from a study of shared clonotypes between healthy human individuals. Study-wide background: The study enrolled a couple of women and a few men aged 18 to 49.

Once extracted for a subset, genomic DNA was divided evenly among several immunoSEQ plates. Data came from immunoSEQ multiplex PCR; TCRdb stores just in-frame clones and leaves some out. Among 660,000 or so clones, 96% were seen once, and the ten largest hold approximately 0.1%. Notes on the study in general: Shared clonotypes: 4.5% to 5% naive CD4, about 4% naive CD8, over 2% memory CD4, 0.4% to 0.5% memory CD8. Non-shared clonotypes displayed generation probabilities falling below those of clonotypes present in all four donors.

It was CD45RO-negative cells, positively selected for CCR7, that made up naive CD8 cells, with terminally differentiated effector memory CD45RA+ cells excluded. As to this clone: Antigen: not known.

The CDR3 is 15 residues long. V gave up 3 bases and J gave up 5 bases; unmatched junction bases: 5. Germline lookup yields CDR1 MNHEY and CDR2 SMNVEV (reference sequence). Specimen: naive CD8+ T cells sorted from blood. This receptor was identified in a woman aged 25-40 years in good health. V and J are TRBV27 and TRBJ1-5, with 9 bases fitting TRBD1. In nucleotides, the CDR3 is TGTGCCAGCAGTTTTATACAGGGGGCGCATCAGCCCCAGCATTTT. As protein: CASSFIQGAHQPQHF.